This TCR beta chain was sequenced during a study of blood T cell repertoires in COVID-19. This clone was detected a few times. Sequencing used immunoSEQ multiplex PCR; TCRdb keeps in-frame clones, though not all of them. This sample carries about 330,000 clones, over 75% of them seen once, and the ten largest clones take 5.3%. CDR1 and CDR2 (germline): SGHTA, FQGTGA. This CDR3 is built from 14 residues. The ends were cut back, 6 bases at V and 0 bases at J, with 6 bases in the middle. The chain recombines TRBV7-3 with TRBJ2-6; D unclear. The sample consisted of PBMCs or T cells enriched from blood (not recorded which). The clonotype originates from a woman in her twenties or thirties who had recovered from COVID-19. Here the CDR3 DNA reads TGTGCCAGCAGACAGCACTCTGGGGCCAACGTCCTGACTTTC. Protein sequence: CASRQHSGANVLTF. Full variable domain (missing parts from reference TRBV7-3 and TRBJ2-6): GAGVSQTPSNKVTEKGKYVELRCDPISGHTALYWYRQSLGQGPEFLIYFQGTGAADDSGLPNDRFFAVRPEGSVSTLKIQRTERGDSAVYLCASRQHSGANVLTFGAGSRLTVL.